The rows below give T cell receptor beta chains drawn from one sample of a study of blood T cell repertoires in COVID-19. This table comes from immunoSEQ multiplex PCR, and its TCRdb copy is limited to in-frame clones, with some not included. The sample holds 400,000 to 550,000 clones; 87% are singletons and the top ten take about 2%. Material: PBMCs or T cells enriched from blood (not recorded which). These receptors all stem from a woman under 30 with acute COVID-19. The CDR3 runs from the conserved cysteine through the conserved F or W. A D gene is named only where the DNA matches it firmly. Not every row has a clone size; where given, it reads once, few, many or a size class.

D | J | V | size | DNA | CDR3
TRBD1 | TRBJ1-1 | TRBV6-6 | - | TGTGCCAGCAGTCATAGCGGGACAGCTATGAACACTGAAGCTTTCTTT | CASSHSGTAMNTEAFF
TRBD1 | TRBJ1-1 | TRBV7-9 | - | TGTGCCAGCAGCCTAGGACAGGGCAGCACTGAAGCTTTCTTT | CASSLGQGSTEAFF
TRBD1 | TRBJ2-2 | TRBV19 | - | TGTGCCAGTAGTACGACAGGGGGCAAAACCGGGGAGCTGTTTTTT | CASSTTGGKTGELFF
TRBD1 | TRBJ2-7 | TRBV5-1 | - | TGCGCCAGCAGCTTGGGGACAGGGTATTTCGACGAGCAGTACTTC | CASSLGTGYFDEQYF
- | TRBJ1-1 | TRBV6-5 | - | TGTGCCAGCAGTTACGACATGAACACTGAAGCTTTCTTT | CASSYDMNTEAFF
TRBD2 | TRBJ2-7 | TRBV10-3 | - | TGTGCCATCAACCCCGGGACTAGCAACCACGAGCAGTACTTC | CAINPGTSNHEQYF
- | TRBJ2-1 | TRBV2 | few | TGTGCCAGCAGGGGTGACTCTTATAATGAGCAGTTCTTC | CASRGDSYNEQFF
- | TRBJ1-2 | TRBV6-5 | - | TGTGCCAGCAGTTACGGTGGTGACTCTGGCTACACCTTC | CASSYGGDSGYTF
- | TRBJ1-4 | TRBV3-1/TRBV3-2 | - | TGTGCCAGCAGCCTCGACAGGCTAGGAGAAAAACTGTTTTTT | CASSLDRLGEKLFF
- | TRBJ1-1 | TRBV2 | - | TGTGCCAGCGGCCAATCCGACACTGAAGCTTTCTTT | CASGQSDTEAFF
- | TRBJ2-1 | TRBV7-9 | - | TGTGCCAGCAGCCCACAGGGTTGGGATGAGCAGTTCTTC | CASSPQGWDEQFF
TRBD2 | TRBJ2-3 | TRBV19 | - | TGTGCCAGTAGTAAACTAGCGGGGGGCACAGATACGCAGTATTTT | CASSKLAGGTDTQYF
- | TRBJ2-7 | TRBV4-3 | - | TGCGCCAGCAGCCAAGTGTTCGGCGGTATACCCTACGAGCAGTACTTC | CASSQVFGGIPYEQYF
TRBD2 | TRBJ2-2 | TRBV7-9 | - | TGTGCCAGCAGTTTACTAGCGGTGAACACCGGGGAGCTGTTTTTT | CASSLLAVNTGELFF
TRBD1 | TRBJ2-2 | TRBV13 | - | TGTGCCAGCAGCGTGGGACAGCGCACCGGGGAGCTGTTTTTT | CASSVGQRTGELFF
TRBD1 | TRBJ1-5 | TRBV18 | - | TGTGCCAGCTCACCGAGCGGGACAGGGATAAATCAGCCCCAGCATTTT | CASSPSGTGINQPQHF
TRBD1 | TRBJ1-5 | TRBV10-3 | - | TGTGCCATCAGTGGGACGGACAGGGTGCAGCCCCAGCATTTT | CAISGTDRVQPQHF
TRBD1 | TRBJ1-1 | TRBV7-9 | - | TGTGCCAGCAGCAAGGGAGTCCAGGGGGTCACTGAAGCTTTCTTT | CASSKGVQGVTEAFF
TRBD2 | TRBJ2-1 | TRBV29-1 | - | TGCAGCGTTGAACGCGGGAGGGATTACAATGAGCAGTTCTTC | CSVERGRDYNEQFF